What follows is one T cell receptor (beta chain) and its context. This sample was taken from a study of blood T cell repertoires in COVID-19. Study context: Whether acute or convalescent, the COVID-19 samples came from the United States, Italy and Spain. The analysed material was cDNA or gDNA that came from T cells, B-cell-depleted T cells, or PBMCs.

Authors' data handling: Nucleated cell counts were estimated from reference gene primer amplification. TCRdb's table, derived via immunoSEQ multiplex PCR, lists solely in-frame clones and lacks some. The DNA gave D and trimming, while V, J and clone size come from that table. The profile shows approximately 300,000 clones, about nine tenths of them singletons. CDR1 is SGHRS and CDR2 is YFSETQ in the germline V gene. V lost 0 bases to trimming and J lost 2 bases, with 14 bases between them. The CDR3 extends over 16 amino acids. The origin of this receptor is a man aged 45-65 years with active or convalescent COVID-19. The sequenced sample consisted of peripheral blood. This rearrangement joins TRBV5-1 to TRBJ1-2, with D possibly matching TRBD1 (6 bases). The CDR3 DNA reads as TGCGCCAGCAGCTTGGTCGGGGGGCTCGGCAACTATGGCTACACCTTC. Amino acids: CASSLVGGLGNYGYTF.